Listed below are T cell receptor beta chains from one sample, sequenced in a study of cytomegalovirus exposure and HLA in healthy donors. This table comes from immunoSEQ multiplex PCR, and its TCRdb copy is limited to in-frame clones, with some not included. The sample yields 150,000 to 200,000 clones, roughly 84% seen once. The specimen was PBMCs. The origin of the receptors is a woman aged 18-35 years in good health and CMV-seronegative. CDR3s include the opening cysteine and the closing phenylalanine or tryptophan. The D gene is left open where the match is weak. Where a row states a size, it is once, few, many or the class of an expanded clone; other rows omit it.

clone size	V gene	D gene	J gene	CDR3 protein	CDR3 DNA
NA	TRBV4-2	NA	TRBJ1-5	CASSQGGEGDQPQHF	TGTGCCAGCAGCCAGGGGGGGGAGGGCGATCAGCCCCAGCATTTT
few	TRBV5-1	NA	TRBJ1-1	CASSLGGHTEAFF	TGCGCCAGCAGCTTAGGGGGTCACACTGAAGCTTTCTTT
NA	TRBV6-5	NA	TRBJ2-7	CASSTGLNYEQYF	TGTGCCAGCAGTACCGGACTGAACTACGAGCAGTACTTC
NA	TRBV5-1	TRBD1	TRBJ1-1	CASTYDRANTEAFF	TGCGCCAGCACCTACGACAGGGCGAACACTGAAGCTTTCTTT
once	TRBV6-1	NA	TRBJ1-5	CASRGLSNQPQHF	TGTGCCAGCAGAGGACTTAGCAATCAGCCCCAGCATTTT
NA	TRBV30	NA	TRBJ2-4	CAWSKGQKNSQYF	TGTGCCTGGAGTAAAGGACAGAAAAACAGTCAGTACTTC
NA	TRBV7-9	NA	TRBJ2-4	CASSSVGHERSIQYF	TGTGCCAGCAGCTCCGTAGGACACGAGAGGAGCATTCAGTACTTC
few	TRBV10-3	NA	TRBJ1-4	CAISVGGREKLFF	TGTGCCATCAGTGTCGGGGGACGAGAAAAACTGTTTTTT
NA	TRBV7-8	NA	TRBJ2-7	CASSLEGVGSYEQYF	TGTGCCAGCAGCTTAGAAGGGGTGGGCTCCTACGAGCAGTACTTC
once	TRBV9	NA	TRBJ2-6	CASSPFLGGQGANVLTF	TGTGCCAGCAGCCCCTTTTTGGGGGGGCAAGGGGCCAACGTCCTGACTTTC
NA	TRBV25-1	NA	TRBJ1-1	CASSTPGGDTEAFF	TGTGCCAGCAGTACGCCGGGGGGGGACACTGAAGCTTTCTTT
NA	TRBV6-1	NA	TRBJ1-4	CASSEVGRGNEKLFF	TGTGCCAGCAGTGAAGTTGGCAGGGGTAACGAAAAACTGTTTTTT
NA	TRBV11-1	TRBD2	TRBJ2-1	CASSFSGGPNEQFF	TGTGCCAGCAGCTTCAGCGGGGGCCCGAATGAGCAGTTCTTC
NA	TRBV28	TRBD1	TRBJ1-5	CASRLDRVSNQPQHF	TGTGCCAGCAGACTCGACAGGGTGAGTAATCAGCCCCAGCATTTT
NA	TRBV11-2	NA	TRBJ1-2	CASSLGHNYGYTF	TGTGCCAGCAGCTTAGGACATAACTATGGCTACACCTTC
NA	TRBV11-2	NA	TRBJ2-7	CASSLAQGGTYEQYF	TGTGCCAGCAGCTTAGCGCAGGGGGGTACCTACGAGCAGTACTTC